This T cell receptor beta chain was obtained from a study of T cell responses to AZD1222 COVID-19 vaccine. With 3 bases removed from V and 2 bases from J, the gap between germline ends came to 11 bases. The CDR3 loop spans 16 amino acids. Germline lookup yields CDR1 SEHNR and CDR2 FQNEAQ (reference sequence). Libraries were prepared by immunoSEQ multiplex PCR; TCRdb keeps only in-frame clonotypes and omits some of them. The sample shows roughly 180,000 clones, 94% of them seen only once. The TCR was taken from an adult in good health. Source: peripheral blood, taken on day 0 of AZD1222 vaccination. This chain uses TRBV7-9 with TRBJ2-6, with a possible D match to TRBD1 (6 bases). The CDR3 coding sequence is TGTGCCAGCAGCTTCCACAGGGATCCTGGGGCCAACGTCCTGACTTTC. Translation gives CASSFHRDPGANVLTF.